The clone carrying this T cell receptor beta chain was found once. Authors' analysis steps: Estimates of nucleated cell counts were drawn from the amplification of reference gene primers. Libraries were prepared by immunoSEQ multiplex PCR; TCRdb keeps only in-frame clonotypes and omits some of them. The V and J calls and clone size were taken over from that table, and D and trimming were inferred from the DNA. The repertoire holds some 250,000 clones, about 90% seen once, with roughly 6.3% in the top ten. Germline V CDR1 and CDR2: KGHSH, LQKENI. CDR3 length equals 16 residues. V dropped 3 bases and J dropped 2 bases, with 13 bases sitting between them. These data are taken from a study of blood T cell repertoires in COVID-19. Turning to the study itself: Italy, Spain and the United States were the sources of the convalescent and acute COVID-19 samples. Sources were T cells, B-cell-depleted T cells, or PBMCs; the material itself was cDNA or gDNA.

The receptor comes from a man in his fifties or sixties with acute or convalescent COVID-19. The sequencing sample was made of peripheral blood. The V and J genes are TRBV18 and TRBJ2-2; D possibly corresponds to TRBD1 (5 bases). DNA for the CDR3: TGTGCCAGCTCACCCCCGGTAGGGGTAAACACCGGGGAGCTGTTTTTT. Translation gives CASSPPVGVNTGELFF.